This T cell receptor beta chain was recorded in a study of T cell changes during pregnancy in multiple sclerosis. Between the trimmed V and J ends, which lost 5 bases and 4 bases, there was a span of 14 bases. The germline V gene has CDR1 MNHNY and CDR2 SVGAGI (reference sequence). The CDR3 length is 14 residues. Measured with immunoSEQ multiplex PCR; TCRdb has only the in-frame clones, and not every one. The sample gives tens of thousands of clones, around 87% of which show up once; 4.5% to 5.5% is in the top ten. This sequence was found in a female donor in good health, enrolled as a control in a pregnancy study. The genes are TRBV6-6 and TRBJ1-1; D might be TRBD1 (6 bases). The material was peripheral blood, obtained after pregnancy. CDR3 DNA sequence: TGTGCCAGCAGTCAACAGGGTCGGGCCACTGAAGCTTTCTTT. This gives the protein CASSQQGRATEAFF.